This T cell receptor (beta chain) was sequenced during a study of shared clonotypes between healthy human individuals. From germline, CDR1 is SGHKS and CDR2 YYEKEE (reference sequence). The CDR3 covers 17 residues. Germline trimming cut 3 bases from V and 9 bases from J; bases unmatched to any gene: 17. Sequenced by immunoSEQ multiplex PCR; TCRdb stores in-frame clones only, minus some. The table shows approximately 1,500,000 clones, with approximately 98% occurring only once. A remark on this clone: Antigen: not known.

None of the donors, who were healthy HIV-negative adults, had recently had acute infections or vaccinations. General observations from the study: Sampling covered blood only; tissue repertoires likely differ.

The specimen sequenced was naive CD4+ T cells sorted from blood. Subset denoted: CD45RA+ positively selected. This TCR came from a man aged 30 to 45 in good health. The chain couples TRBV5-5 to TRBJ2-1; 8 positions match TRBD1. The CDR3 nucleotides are TGTGCCAGCAGCTCACCGGGGCCGGGACAGGCCTCTTCTGAGCAGTTCTTC. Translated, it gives CASSSPGPGQASSEQFF.